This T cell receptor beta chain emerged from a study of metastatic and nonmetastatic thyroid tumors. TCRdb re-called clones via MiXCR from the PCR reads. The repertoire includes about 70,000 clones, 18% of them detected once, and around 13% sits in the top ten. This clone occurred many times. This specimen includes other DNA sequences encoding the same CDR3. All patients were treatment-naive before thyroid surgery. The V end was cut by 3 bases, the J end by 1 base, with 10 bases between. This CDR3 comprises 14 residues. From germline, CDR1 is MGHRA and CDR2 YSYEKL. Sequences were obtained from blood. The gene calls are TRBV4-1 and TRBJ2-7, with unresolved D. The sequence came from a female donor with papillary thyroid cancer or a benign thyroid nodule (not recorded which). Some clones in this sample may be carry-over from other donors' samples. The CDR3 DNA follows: TGCGCCAGCAGCCAGGGGTCCGATTCCTACGAGCAGTACTTC. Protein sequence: CASSQGSDSYEQYF.